Listed below are T cell receptor beta chains from one sample, sequenced in a study of cytomegalovirus exposure and HLA in healthy donors. Assay: immunoSEQ multiplex PCR; the TCRdb copy retains only in-frame clones and omits some. The repertoire consists of about 250,000 clones, with about 80% occurring once and the leading ten covering roughly 0.3%. The material sequenced was PBMCs. These receptors all stem from a girl aged 2 to 10 in good health and CMV-seronegative. The CDR3 runs from the conserved cysteine through the conserved F or W. D genes are given only for firm matches. Only some rows state a clone size, as once, few, many or a class for expanded clones.

j_call v_call d_call clone_size cdr3_aa cdr3_nt
TRBJ2-7 TRBV28 TRBD1 few CASSSGQGGGYEQYF TGTGCCAGCAGCTCGGGACAGGGAGGAGGGTACGAGCAGTACTTC
TRBJ2-7 TRBV28 TRBD1 NA CASSRPGTGAYEQYF TGTGCCAGCAGTCGGCCCGGGACAGGGGCCTACGAGCAGTACTTC
TRBJ2-7 TRBV9 NA NA CASSLGQGAYEQYF TGTGCCAGCAGCCTCGGGCAGGGCGCCTACGAGCAGTACTTC
TRBJ2-2 TRBV7-2 TRBD1 NA CASSLYRTGGTGELFF TGTGCCAGCAGCTTATATCGGACAGGGGGCACCGGGGAGCTGTTTTTT
TRBJ2-5 TRBV9 TRBD2 NA CASSVAGGGNLETQYF TGTGCCAGCAGCGTAGCCGGGGGGGGAAACCTAGAGACCCAGTACTTC
TRBJ1-2 TRBV28 NA NA CASSPGDGFYGYTF TGTGCCAGCAGTCCGGGGGACGGCTTCTATGGCTACACCTTC
TRBJ1-1 TRBV7-9 TRBD1 NA CASSLIWTGNTEAFF TGTGCCAGCAGCTTAATTTGGACAGGGAACACTGAAGCTTTCTTT
TRBJ2-7 TRBV4-2 TRBD2 NA CASSQQAGGRQYF TGTGCCAGCAGCCAGCAAGCGGGAGGGCGGCAGTACTTC
TRBJ1-1 TRBV5-1 NA NA CASSPGGSNTEAFF TGCGCCAGCAGCCCGGGGGGGAGCAACACTGAAGCTTTCTTT
TRBJ2-3 TRBV2 TRBD2 NA CASHKLAGDTDTQYF TGTGCCAGCCACAAACTAGCGGGGGACACAGATACGCAGTATTTT
TRBJ2-5 TRBV11-2 TRBD1 few CASSKIRGSEQETQYF TGTGCCAGCAGCAAAATCAGGGGGTCGGAGCAAGAGACCCAGTACTTC
TRBJ2-7 TRBV20-1 NA NA CSGLETYEQYF TGCAGTGGACTCGAGACCTACGAGCAGTACTTC
TRBJ2-1 TRBV29-1 TRBD2 once CSPRIRLAGEVEQFF TGCAGCCCCCGGATCCGACTAGCGGGAGAGGTTGAGCAGTTCTTC
TRBJ1-1 TRBV6-5 NA NA CASSAGNTEAFF TGTGCCAGCAGCGCAGGGAACACTGAAGCTTTCTTT
TRBJ1-5 TRBV28 TRBD1 NA CASSSPTGTGYGNQPQHF TGTGCCAGCTCGTCCCCTACCGGGACAGGGTATGGCAATCAGCCCCAGCATTTT
TRBJ2-1 TRBV5-1 TRBD2 NA CASSASSGGAGEQFF TGCGCCAGCAGCGCCTCTAGCGGGGGGGCCGGTGAGCAGTTCTTC
TRBJ2-1 TRBV28 NA NA CASSLMSEQFF TGTGCCAGCAGTTTAATGAGTGAGCAGTTCTTC
TRBJ2-1 TRBV4-1 TRBD1 NA CASSLGQGSDEQFF TGTGCCAGCAGCCTCGGACAGGGGTCCGATGAGCAGTTCTTC
TRBJ2-7 TRBV15 TRBD1 NA CATAGTGLHEQYF TGTGCCACCGCCGGGACAGGCCTCCACGAGCAGTACTTC
TRBJ2-3 TRBV4-1 NA once CASSQDYRRYSTDTQYF TGCGCCAGCAGCCAAGATTACCGCCGCTATAGCACAGATACGCAGTATTTT
TRBJ2-7 TRBV5-8 NA NA CASRRVTVSYEQYF TGTGCCAGCAGACGCGTGACAGTCTCCTACGAGCAGTACTTC
TRBJ2-2 TRBV6-6 TRBD2 NA CASNNGGAGELFF TGTGCCAGCAACAACGGGGGGGCCGGGGAGCTGTTTTTT
TRBJ2-1 TRBV15 TRBD2 NA CATSTDVPRREKYNEQFF TGTGCCACCAGCACCGACGTCCCTCGGCGGGAGAAGTACAATGAGCAGTTCTTC